Given below is one T cell receptor (beta chain) in context. This clone showed up just once. This clone's antigen is unknown. No clone much larger than this one lies a single base away; base qualities are absent. The data were obtained in a study of T cell responses to AZD1222 COVID-19 vaccine (dated by TCRdb to about 2021). As for the study more broadly: AZD1222 recipients with second doses at about 4 weeks or about 12 weeks were pooled, because spike-specific TCR depth and breadth did not differ between schedules. Enrollment into the trials was organized by age into subgroups of 18-55, 56-69 and 70-plus years, and those subgroups contained roughly 160, 29 and 62 TCR-sequenced participants, respectively. TCR sequencing was performed for 230 to 250 trial participants, of whom around 200 were given two doses of AZD1222 and around 25 were given two doses of MenACWY control vaccine.

The germline V gene yields MDHEN for CDR1 and SYDVKM for CDR2. Trimming removed 3 bases from V and 2 bases from J, leaving 8 bases between the germline ends. The CDR3 contains 14 residues, cysteine and phenylalanine counted. The DNA shown is the 42-base CDR3, in frame from base 1. Overall study results and their limits: After two AZD1222 doses, both the breadth and the depth of spike-specific TCRs were significantly higher than at day 0 and than in MenACWY recipients. The whole spike protein was spanned by vaccine-associated CD4 TCRs, and dominant responses were seen in regions 160-218 and 743-854. Because no samples from the day 14 peak response were available, repertoires could be characterized only after the peak T cell response. Participants were mostly white British, with more females than males. The authors suggested clonal diversity may have been underestimated. Reportedly, close to half of the unique spike-specific TCRs recognized epitopes lying outside the regions that are mutated in the B.1.351 and B.1.1.7 variants. Conclusions about previously exposed vaccinees are limited, since just 6 or 7 AZD1222 recipients were seropositive for SARS-CoV-2 at baseline. In the small 56-69-year group, the increase in depth fell short of significance, most likely because of low power.

The CDR3 regions of human TCRbeta chains were analyzed by immunosequencing. Turning to the authors' computational methods: Repertoire TCRs were matched against a reference library of SARS-CoV-2-specific TCRs generated with the MIRA antigen-specificity platform. Breadth was defined as the fraction of unique TCRs that were SARS-CoV-2-associated. Depth was defined as the fraction of total T cells that were SARS-CoV-2-associated. Using the MIRA data, every spike-specific TCR was mapped to the spike region that the TCR reacted to and assigned to either a CD4 or a CD8 class. Log10-transformed breadth and depth values were compared by one-way ANOVA with Sidak's multiple comparisons tests. Held by TCRdb, this immuneACCESS table contains in-frame sequences only and omits some clones. Under half of the omission traces to an unresolved V gene where checked; the cause of the rest is unknown. The DNA was the basis for D and trimming; V, J and clone size are from that table. The sample data list about 44,000 clones, and around 80% of these were observed just once. The ten largest clonotypes hold 3% to 4% of the sample.

Per the publication, the time point label means: baseline before first vaccination. Samples from vaccinated people were obtained from the UK trials COV001 and COV002, which included a single-blind randomized controlled phase 2/3 trial of AZD1222 (ChAdOx1 nCoV-19) in healthy adults. Trial participant PBMC samples were collected at day 0 and day 28 after the second dose for TCRbeta chain sequencing. The sample was peripheral blood, taken on day 0 of AZD1222 vaccination. Recombination connected TRBV28 to TRBJ1-3, with the D gene call left open. This TCR was recovered from an adult in good health. The CDR3 region has the sequence CASSLNSPGNTIYF. The sequenced DNA: TGTGCCAGCAGTTTGAACAGTCCTGGAAACACCATATATTTT.